Following are 10 T cell receptor beta chains from one sample sequenced in a study of spatial heterogeneity in lung cancer. TCRdb independently ran MiXCR on the 5' RACE reads; one entry per CDR3 protein. The table has 100,000 or so distinct CDR3 sequences, 4.4% seen once. General study results and limits: Mutation counts in tumors were tracked by counts of expanded intratumoral alpha and beta TCRs.

Time point: sample taken at primary tumor resection. No cognate antigen is known for these TCRs. The sequences come from lung tumor tissue, collected at surgery. These receptors all come from a male donor with early-stage non-small cell lung cancer.

This clonotype was observed a handful of times. The CDR3 loop reads CASSSLDGGSYEQYF. CDR3 nucleotide sequence: TGTGCCAGCAGTTCCCTGGACGGGGGCTCCTACGAGCAGTACTTC. The chain carries TRBV28 and TRBJ2-7; D may be TRBD2 (6 bases). CDR1 and CDR2 from the germline V gene are MDHEN and SYDVKM. CDR3 length: 15 residues. V shed 4 bases and J shed 0 bases, with 13 bases lying between them.

There are a few counts of this clonotype. The rearrangement uses TRBV28 and TRBJ2-2, with 9 bases fitting TRBD2. CDR3 length: 17 amino acids. Losses at the gene ends were 6 bases for V and 9 bases for J; bases not matched to a gene: 17. Germline-derived CDR1 and CDR2 are MDHEN and SYDVKM. CDR3: CASSLRGAGGPTRELFF. Written as DNA, the CDR3 is TGTGCCAGCAGCCTCCGTGGGGCGGGAGGGCCAACCAGGGAGCTGTTTTTT.

In its sample, this clonotype was seen many times. The CDR3 bases are TGCGCCAGCAGCTTGAGCGGGGACCCGACAGATACGCAGTATTTT. Translated, it gives CASSLSGDPTDTQYF. The genes are TRBV5-1 and TRBJ2-3, with 7 bases lining up with TRBD2. The CDR3 runs to 15 residues. V shed 1 base, J shed 3 bases, and the junction held 5 bases outside the gene matches. CDR1 SGHRS and CDR2 YFSETQ come from the germline V gene.

This clonotype was seen many times. The chain links TRBV12-3 or TRBV12-4 to TRBJ1-4; D gene uncertain. Trimming removed 2 bases from V and 0 bases from J, with 7 bases in between. The CDR3 length is 15 residues. In nucleotides, the CDR3 is TGTGCCAGCAGTTTACGACTCCCAACTAATGAAAAACTGTTTTTT. It specifies CASSLRLPTNEKLFF.

The CDR3 region has the DNA TGCGCCAGCAGCCAAGTAGTCGGGATTAATGAAAAACTGTTTTTT. Residues: CASSQVVGINEKLFF. The chain has TRBV4-1 and TRBJ1-4, with D unresolved. The V gene's germline CDR1 is MGHRA and CDR2 YSYEKL. Trimming removed 1 base at V and 4 bases at J, with 10 bases between. CDR3 length: 15 amino acids.

This clonotype came up many times. The chain joins TRBV4-1 to TRBJ2-3; D possibly corresponds to TRBD1 (5 bases). Between the trimmed V and J ends, which lost 2 bases and 11 bases, there was a span of 14 bases. Germline V gives CDR1 MGHRA, CDR2 YSYEKL. The CDR3 sequence is 13 residues long. The CDR3 bases are TGCGCCAGCAGCCAAACAGACTGGCAGGGGCAGTATTTT. This encodes CASSQTDWQGQYF.

In this sample, this clonotype turned up many times. J is TRBJ2-7 and V is TRBV4-2; a possible D gene is TRBD2 (5 bases). V dropped 3 bases and J dropped 3 bases, with 12 bases sitting between them. Germline V gene data show CDR1 as LGHNA and CDR2 as YNFKEQ. CDR3 size: 14 residues. The CDR3 protein is CASSQDLAVYEQYF. The CDR3 bases are TGTGCCAGCAGCCAGGACTTGGCAGTCTACGAGCAGTACTTC.

With respect to this clonotype: Just one base apart from a much larger clone, this may be a read error. The V and J genes are TRBV20-1 and TRBJ2-3; possibly TRBD1 or TRBD2 for D (5 bases each). CDR3 length: 14 residues. The V gene's germline CDR1 is DFQATT and CDR2 SNEGSKA (reference sequence). The CDR3 nucleotides are TGCAGTGCTAGAGATTCCGGGACGTCAGATATGCAGTATTTT. Protein product: CSARDSGTSDMQYF.

The CDR3 spells CASSYWGRDTQYF. CDR3 nucleotide sequence: TGCGCCAGCAGCTATTGGGGGCGCGATACGCAGTATTTT. The chain joins TRBV5-1 to TRBJ2-3; D is possibly TRBD1 (6 bases). Germline lookup yields CDR1 SGHRS and CDR2 YFSETQ. V lost 3 bases, J lost 6 bases, and 11 bases lay in between. The CDR3 has 13 amino acids.

V is TRBV13 and J is TRBJ2-7; 13 nucleotides line up with TRBD2. The CDR3 is 20 amino acids. Per germline, CDR1 PRHDT and CDR2 FYEKMQ (reference sequence). V was pared by 3 bases and J by 4 bases, with 18 bases of the junction left unmatched. The CDR3: CASSFETTSGRYGVPYEQYF. CDR3 nucleotides: TGTGCCAGCAGCTTCGAAACGACTAGCGGGAGGTACGGCGTACCGTACGAGCAGTACTTC.